Below are 28 T cell receptor beta chains sequenced from a single sample in a study of blood T cell repertoires in COVID-19 (dated by TCRdb to the early 2020s). The library was prepared using the immunoSEQ multiplex PCR assay. Drawn from immuneACCESS, this table holds only the in-frame rearrangements with V and J called that TCRdb kept. Clones are partly lost; checked studies trace under half to an unresolved V gene and leave the rest unexplained. Across this sample there are 290,000 or so clones, with approximately 86% seen only once. The top ten clones comprise 2% to 3% of the sample. The sequenced material came from peripheral blood. The receptors shown here come from a man younger than 30 with active or convalescent COVID-19.

V gene TRBV5-4 combines with J gene TRBJ2-1, with a possible D match to TRBD2 (6 bases). The V gene's germline CDR1 is SGHNT and CDR2 YYREEE (reference sequence). This CDR3 comprises 12 residues. Trimming took off 4 bases at V and 8 bases at J, with 10 bases between the two ends. The CDR3 nucleotides are TGTGCCAGCAGCCGGAGCGGGTATGAGCAGTTCTTC. Its protein is CASSRSGYEQFF.

This clone was recorded once. The DNA for the CDR3 is TGTGCCAGCAGCTTAACAGGGGGCACCTACTATGGCTACACCTTC. Residues: CASSLTGGTYYGYTF. The genes are TRBV7-2 and TRBJ1-2, with 9 bases that match TRBD1. This CDR3 comprises 15 residues. V trimming: 2 bases; J trimming: 3 bases; junction bases outside the gene matches: 4. Per germline, CDR1 SGHTA and CDR2 FQGNSA.

The chain employs TRBV27 and TRBJ2-3, with 8 bases identical to TRBD2. There are 15 residues in the CDR3. Looked up from germline, CDR1 is MNHEY and CDR2 is SMNVEV (reference sequence). Trimming removed 5 bases from V and 4 bases from J; junction bases left unmatched: 8. CDR3 bases: TGTGCCAGCAGTGCCGGGACTAGTGGGTCAGATACGCAGTATTTT. Translation: CASSAGTSGSDTQYF.

V and J are TRBV29-1 and TRBJ2-3; the match to TRBD1 covers 10 bases. The CDR3 is made up of 16 amino acids. V shed 5 bases and J 4 bases; nucleotides not matched to a gene: 12. Germline values: CDR1 SQVTM, CDR2 ANQGSEA. The CDR3 DNA sequence: TGCAGCGTTCCCGTGGGACAGGGGCTCTTTGCAGATACGCAGTATTTT. Translated: CSVPVGQGLFADTQYF.

This chain joins TRBV7-9 and TRBJ2-3; 8 positions agree with TRBD2. The ends lost 5 bases at V and 5 bases at J; junction bases unmatched: 12. This CDR3 has 16 amino acids. Germline values: CDR1 SEHNR, CDR2 FQNEAQ (reference sequence). The CDR3 region has the DNA TGTGCCAGCAGCCCTGAGGAGGGACTAGTCTTAGATACGCAGTATTTT. Protein sequence: CASSPEEGLVLDTQYF.

The chain is built from TRBV9 and TRBJ2-1; 9 bases match TRBD1. CDR3 length equals 14 residues. Germline V gene sequence: CDR1 SGDLS, CDR2 YYNGEE. With V trimmed by 3 bases and J by 10 bases, 8 bases remained unmatched. The chain's CDR3 is CASSGTTGGDEQFF. CDR3 DNA sequence: TGTGCCAGCAGCGGAACTACAGGGGGCGACGAGCAGTTCTTC.

This clone was seen just once. J is TRBJ2-2 and V is TRBV7-9, with 7 nucleotides matching TRBD1. Per germline, CDR1 SEHNR and CDR2 FQNEAQ (reference sequence). This CDR3 has 14 residues. J lost 7 bases, V lost 8 bases, and 10 bases had no gene match. CDR3 nucleotide sequence: TGTGCCAGCGCACCAGGGGGACGGTTCGGGGAGCTGTTTTTT. The encoded protein is CASAPGGRFGELFF.

This chain connects TRBV29-1 to TRBJ2-2; TRBD1 matches at 11 bases. CDR3 length equals 14 residues. Germline loops: CDR1 SQVTM, CDR2 ANQGSEA. V was clipped by 6 bases and J by 4 bases; unmatched bases: 4. CDR3 nucleotides: TGCAGCGTACAGGGACAGGGGGTCACCGGGGAGCTGTTTTTT. As protein: CSVQGQGVTGELFF.

The chain is built from TRBV24-1 and TRBJ2-7; D possibly corresponds to TRBD2 (6 bases). Germline V gives CDR1 KGHDR, CDR2 SFDVKD. The V and J ends lost 1 base and 9 bases respectively, with 9 bases between them. This CDR3 has 12 amino acids. As DNA, the CDR3 is TGTGCCACCAGTGATTTTACGGGAGTGCAGTACTTC. Its protein product is CATSDFTGVQYF.

The rearrangement joins TRBV7-9 to TRBJ1-4; 7 bases line up with TRBD1. The CDR3 length is 15 residues. The V gene's germline CDR1 is SEHNR and CDR2 FQNEAQ (reference sequence). J lost 5 bases, V lost 5 bases, and 8 bases had no gene match. CDR3 sequence (DNA): TGTGCCAGCAGCGACCGGGACAGCGAGAATGAAAAACTGTTTTTT. Translating it yields CASSDRDSENEKLFF.

The V gene is TRBV11-2, the J gene TRBJ2-3; 7 nucleotides agree with TRBD2. CDR3 length equals 15 residues. Trimming took 6 bases from V and 2 from J; bases not matched to a gene: 8. Germline CDR1 SGHAT, CDR2 FQNNGV. The CDR3 region is CASSPGTTLTDTQYF. CDR3 in DNA: TGTGCCAGCAGTCCCGGGACTACACTCACAGATACGCAGTATTTT.

This chain joins TRBV10-3 and TRBJ2-2, with D hard to call. The CDR3 sequence is 15 residues long. Looked up from germline, CDR1 is ENHRY and CDR2 is SYGVKD. The germline V and J ends were trimmed by 0 bases and 2 bases, with 7 bases remaining between them. In DNA, the CDR3 is TGTGCCATCAGTGAGTCGGAGCCAAACACCGGGGAGCTGTTTTTT. Translation: CAISESEPNTGELFF.

The rearrangement uses TRBV9 and TRBJ2-7, with 14 positions matching TRBD2. Unmatched junction bases numbered 11, after V lost 4 bases and J lost 5 bases. Germline V gene sequence: CDR1 SGDLS, CDR2 YYNGEE. The CDR3 has 17 amino acids. Here the CDR3 DNA reads TGTGCCAGCAGCCCTCGGTCGGGACTAGCGGGAGTTGACGAGCAGTACTTC. This codes for CASSPRSGLAGVDEQYF.

The chain joins TRBV7-9 to TRBJ2-7; D possibly corresponds to TRBD2 (6 bases). V lost 6 bases and J lost 2, with 14 bases in between. The germline V gene encodes CDR1 SEHNR and CDR2 FQNEAQ (reference sequence). The CDR3 sequence is 14 residues long. The CDR3 reads CASSRSGRAYEQYF. As DNA, the CDR3 is TGTGCCAGCAGTCGCAGCGGGCGAGCCTACGAGCAGTACTTC.

This clone was observed a handful of times. The genes are TRBV7-3 and TRBJ2-1; TRBD1 agrees at 8 bases. V trimming: 2 bases; J trimming: 4 bases; junction bases outside the gene matches: 4. This CDR3 region has 15 residues. CDR1 and CDR2 (germline): SGHTA, FQGTGA. CDR3 in DNA: TGTGCCAGCAGCTTAGGACAGGGAGATTACAATGAGCAGTTCTTC. Protein product: CASSLGQGDYNEQFF.

This chain joins TRBV19 and TRBJ2-7; no definite D call. Trimming removed 2 bases from V and 0 bases from J, with 11 bases in between. Germline CDR1 reads LNHDA; CDR2 reads SQIVND (reference sequence). This CDR3 has 15 amino acids. Written as DNA, the CDR3 is TGTGCCAGTAGTATAAACTTTCTAAACTCCTACGAGCAGTACTTC. It yields the protein CASSINFLNSYEQYF.

This clone was counted once. Other DNA sequences of this sample code for an identical CDR3. This chain uses TRBV15 with TRBJ1-1; D may be TRBD1 (5 bases). CDR3 length equals 14 residues. Trimming removed 1 base at V and 6 bases at J, with 12 bases between. The germline CDR1 and CDR2 sequences are LNHNV and YYDKDF (reference sequence). The CDR3 bases are TGTGCCACCAGCAGAGGGACCGGGGGGGCTGAAGCTTTCTTT. It specifies CATSRGTGGAEAFF. Full variable domain (rest looked up from reference TRBV15 and TRBJ1-1): DAMVIQNPRYQVTQFGKPVTLSCSQTLNHNVMYWYQQKSSQAPKLLFHYYDKDFNNEADTPDNFQSRRPNTSFCFLDIRSPGLGDTAMYLCATSRGTGGAEAFFGQGTRLTVV.

The chain has TRBV10-3 and TRBJ2-7; 7 positions agree with TRBD1. From germline, CDR1 is ENHRY and CDR2 SYGVKD. This CDR3 comprises 18 residues. After removal of 2 bases from V and 0 bases from J, the junction contained 13 bases not matched to a gene. The CDR3 spells CAISERGRGRGSSYEQYF. As DNA, the CDR3 is TGTGCCATCAGTGAGAGGGGGCGAGGACGGGGTAGCTCCTACGAGCAGTACTTC.

The chain combines TRBV2 with TRBJ1-6; 7 bases fit TRBD1. Germline CDR1 and CDR2: SNHLY and FYNNEI. J gave up 10 bases and V 6 bases, and 9 bases lay outside the gene matches. The CDR3 is 14 residues long. The CDR3 reads CASSPDRAGSPLHF. DNA of the CDR3: TGTGCCAGCAGCCCAGACAGGGCCGGCTCACCCCTCCACTTT.

The V call is TRBV18, the J call TRBJ1-1; D is possibly TRBD1 (5 bases). Germline CDR1 and CDR2: KGHSH and LQKENI. The CDR3 runs 16 residues. Trimming cost V 6 bases and J 4 bases, with 21 bases left between them. The CDR3 DNA follows: TGTGCCAGCTCGCACCCGGGGGTTCGGTCGGTCACTGAAGCTTTCTTT. It specifies CASSHPGVRSVTEAFF.

The genes are TRBV6-5 and TRBJ2-3; 9 positions agree with TRBD1. The ends lost 9 bases at V and 1 base at J; junction bases unmatched: 8. This CDR3 region has 15 residues. Germline CDR1 MNHEY, CDR2 SVGAGI. The CDR3 DNA reads as TGTGCCAGTTCTACCCGGGACAGGGGCACAGATACGCAGTATTTT. This gives the protein CASSTRDRGTDTQYF.

V gene TRBV21-1 combines with J gene TRBJ1-2; TRBD1, as called in the table, went unchecked against the DNA. TRBV21-1 is annotated as a pseudogene. This CDR3 is built from 17 residues. CDR3 in amino acids: CASSPDRVGPTSYGYTF. The CDR3 coding sequence is TGTGCCAGCAGCCCCGACAGGGTGGGGCCTACCTCCTATGGCTACACCTTC.

The CDR3 loop reads CASSLLVDEGETQYF. The DNA for the CDR3 is TGTGCCAGCAGCTTATTGGTAGATGAGGGTGAGACCCAGTACTTC. V usage is TRBV13 and J usage is TRBJ2-5; D may be TRBD2 (5 bases). The V gene's germline CDR1 is PRHDT and CDR2 FYEKMQ (reference sequence). The CDR3 runs to 15 residues. V dropped 2 bases and J dropped 5 bases, with 15 bases sitting between them.

The chain recombines TRBV20-1 with TRBJ1-5; D call uncertain. Germline V gene lookup returns CDR1 DFQATT and CDR2 SNEGSKA (reference sequence). Trimming cost V 3 bases and J 2 bases, with 14 bases left between them. This CDR3 is 15 amino acids long. The CDR3 bases are TGCAGTGCTAGTCCCCCCCTTTCGGGCAATCAGCCCCAGCATTTT. This codes for CSASPPLSGNQPQHF.

This chain connects TRBV11-2 to TRBJ1-2; 7 nucleotides match TRBD1. Germline assignment: CDR1 SGHAT and CDR2 FQNNGV. There are 12 residues in the CDR3. V was clipped by 8 bases and J by 5 bases; unmatched bases: 5. The DNA for the CDR3 is TGTGCCAGCCACAGGGGAGGATATGGCTACACCTTC. Residues: CASHRGGYGYTF. The variable domain in full, with the rest retrieved from reference TRBV11-2 and TRBJ1-2, is EAGVAQSPRYKIIEKRQSVAFWCNPISGHATLYWYQQILGQGPKLLIQFQNNGVVDDSQLPKDRFSAERLKGVDSTLKIQPAKLEDSAVYLCASHRGGYGYTFGSGTRLTVV.

This clone has just one count. The same CDR3 is also encoded by other DNA sequences in this sample. The chain recombines TRBV10-3 with TRBJ2-3; maybe TRBD1 (5 bases). Trimming took 8 bases from V and 3 from J, leaving 9 bases between them. The CDR3 loop spans 12 amino acids. Germline loops: CDR1 ENHRY, CDR2 SYGVKD. In DNA, the CDR3 is TGTGCCATCTCCGACAGAACAGATACGCAGTATTTT. Protein sequence: CAISDRTDTQYF.

The DNA for the CDR3 is TGTGCCACCCAGAGGAAAAACACCGGGGAGCTGTTTTTT. Protein sequence: CATQRKNTGELFF. V is TRBV19 and J is TRBJ2-2; D is undetermined. The germline V gene has CDR1 LNHDA and CDR2 SQIVND (reference sequence). The CDR3 is 13 residues long. The germline V and J ends were trimmed by 10 bases and 2 bases, with 11 bases remaining between them. Complete variable domain (other parts from reference TRBV19 and TRBJ2-2): DGGITQSPKYLFRKEGQNVTLSCEQNLNHDAMYWYRQDPGQGLRLIYYSQIVNDFQKGDIAEGYSVSREKKESFPLTVTSAQKNPTAFYLCATQRKNTGELFFGEGSRLTVL.

The rearrangement uses TRBV7-2 and TRBJ2-5, with TRBD2 matching over 9 bases. With V trimmed by 4 bases and J by 5 bases, 2 bases remained unmatched. Germline V gives CDR1 SGHTA, CDR2 FQGNSA. This CDR3 region has 13 residues. CDR3 sequence (DNA): TGTGCCAGCAGCTCCGGACTAGCGGAGACCCAGTACTTC. This gives the protein CASSSGLAETQYF.